This T cell receptor beta chain was recorded in a study of T cell responses to AZD1222 COVID-19 vaccine. V lost 5 bases, J lost 3 bases, and 7 bases lay in between. The germline V gene encodes CDR1 MNHEY and CDR2 SVGAGI. The CDR3 contains 12 residues. The study's findings and limits: The donors showed a predominance of white British ancestry and of females, with possible underestimation of clonal diversity. The study sampled repertoires only after the peak T cell response. With dominance at 160-218 and 743-854, vaccine-associated CD4 TCRs spanned spike.

A remark on this clone: The antigen remains unidentified.

Clones were read by immunoSEQ multiplex PCR, and TCRdb kept only the in-frame ones, dropping some. The data contain 130,000 to 150,000 clones, just over 90% of them seen just once; the ten biggest clones take up 2.8%. The V call is TRBV6-5, the J call TRBJ2-5, with D possibly TRBD1 on 5 matching bases. The source material was peripheral blood, sampled on day 0 of MenACWY control vaccination. The clonotype was recovered from an adult in good health. The CDR3 reads CASSQGKETQYF. CDR3 nucleotides: TGTGCCAGCAGTCAGGGAAAAGAGACCCAGTACTTC.